This section outlines one T cell receptor (beta chain) sequence together with its context. V was trimmed by 3 bases and J by 1 base, leaving 16 bases between them. The CDR3 is 17 amino acids. Germline V gene lookup returns CDR1 LGHNA and CDR2 YSLEER. The sample comes from a study of blood T cell repertoires in COVID-19. Study-level background: From the United States, Italy and Spain came samples of acute and convalescent COVID-19. T cells, B-cell-depleted T cells, or PBMCs supplied cDNA or gDNA.

Profiled with immunoSEQ multiplex PCR; TCRdb holds only in-frame clones, not every one. The sample lists some 510,000 clones, over 75% seen once, with 1.5% to 2% in the top ten. Participant-reported clinical history was the basis for cohort assignment. Cohort 3 donors were reported recovered after two negative PCRs, clearance, or symptom resolution. This TCR was recovered from a middle-aged woman who had recovered from COVID-19. Specimen: PBMCs or T cells enriched from blood (not recorded which). The chain combines TRBV4-3 with TRBJ2-1, with TRBD2 as a possible D gene (5 bases). CDR3 in DNA: TGCGCCAGCAGCCAGGGCAGAAGCGGTCGTTCCTACAATGAGCAGTTCTTC. This codes for CASSQGRSGRSYNEQFF.